This is a list of T cell receptor beta chains from one sample in a study of control samples from healthy donors and cancer patients. Assay used: immunoSEQ multiplex PCR; TCRdb lists only in-frame clones, some missing. The sample shows 100,000 to 120,000 clones, more than 75% of them seen only once. The source material was PBMCs. The receptors were sampled from a woman aged 60-70 years with lung cancer. Each CDR3 is given with its conserved first and last residue. D genes are given only for firm matches. Only part of the rows carry a size: once, few, many, or a class if the clone is expanded.

>TRBJ2-1|.|TRBV5-1|.
CASSYRSEQFF
TGCGCCAGCAGCTACCGCTCTGAGCAGTTCTTC
>TRBJ2-7|.|TRBV19|TRBD1
CASSIGRGQGDYEQYF
TGTGCCAGTAGTATTGGGAGGGGACAGGGGGACTACGAGCAGTACTTC
>TRBJ1-1|.|TRBV7-2|.
CASGRGANTEAFF
TGTGCCAGCGGTAGGGGGGCCAACACTGAAGCTTTCTTT
>TRBJ2-1|.|TRBV3-1/TRBV3-2|TRBD2
CASSQDPKRGAGGYNEQFF
TGTGCCAGCAGCCAAGACCCTAAGCGGGGGGCCGGAGGCTACAATGAGCAGTTCTTC
>TRBJ1-3|.|TRBV6-5|.
CASSYSGGPGNTIYF
TGTGCCAGCAGTTACTCTGGGGGGCCTGGAAACACCATATATTTT
>TRBJ2-1|.|TRBV7-3|TRBD2
CASSQSGRAGNEQFF
TGTGCCAGCAGCCAAAGCGGGAGGGCCGGAAATGAGCAGTTCTTC
>TRBJ1-2|.|TRBV9|.
CASSPLNDNYGYTF
TGTGCCAGCAGCCCCCTTAATGATAACTATGGCTACACCTTC
>TRBJ1-5|.|TRBV10-3|.
CAISVRDSNQPQHF
TGTGCCATCAGTGTAAGGGATAGCAATCAGCCCCAGCATTTT
>TRBJ1-1|.|TRBV10-3|.
CAISDPGLTTEAFF
TGTGCCATCAGTGATCCGGGACTTACCACTGAAGCTTTCTTT
>TRBJ1-6|once|TRBV2|.
CASSNGRNNSPLHF
TGTGCCAGCAGTAACGGACGGAATAATTCACCCCTCCACTTT
>TRBJ1-1|.|TRBV3-1/TRBV3-2|.
CASSQDLGGQRAFF
TGTGCCAGCAGCCAAGACCTAGGGGGACAACGAGCTTTCTTT
>TRBJ2-1|many|TRBV6-1|.
CASSEDEGRSGHEQFF
TGTGCCAGCAGTGAAGACGAGGGGCGGTCAGGACATGAGCAGTTCTTC
>TRBJ1-5|.|TRBV19|.
CASSIHSSNQPQHF
TGTGCCAGTAGTATCCACAGTAGCAATCAGCCCCAGCATTTT
>TRBJ1-1|once|TRBV7-9|TRBD1
CASSHSWTGRNTEAFF
TGTGCCAGCAGCCACTCATGGACAGGGAGGAACACTGAAGCTTTCTTT
>TRBJ2-7|.|TRBV6-5|TRBD1
CASKVGGTGGYEQYF
TGTGCCAGCAAGGTTGGGGGGACAGGGGGCTACGAGCAGTACTTC
>TRBJ2-1|few|TRBV11-2|.
CASSLRPDRSYNEQFF
TGTGCCAGCAGCTTACGCCCAGACAGGTCATACAATGAGCAGTTCTTC
>TRBJ1-2|.|TRBV27|.
CASSLAGAYGYTF
TGTGCCAGCAGTTTAGCAGGGGCCTATGGCTACACCTTC
>TRBJ2-2|once|TRBV20-1|TRBD2
CSASKASGRPGELFF
TGCAGTGCTAGTAAGGCTAGCGGGAGGCCCGGGGAGCTGTTTTTT
>TRBJ1-5|once|TRBV2|TRBD1
CASSERGLGGYF
TGTGCCAGCAGTGAAAGGGGGCTAGGGGGGTATTTT
>TRBJ1-1|.|TRBV12-3/TRBV12-4|.
CASSTRNTEAFF
TGTGCCAGCAGTACAAGGAACACTGAAGCTTTCTTT
>TRBJ2-5|once|TRBV5-1|.
CASSLSSSPGETQYF
TGCGCCAGCAGCTTGAGTAGCTCCCCGGGAGAGACCCAGTACTTC
>TRBJ1-1|.|TRBV28|TRBD1
CASTNDRGDTEAFF
TGTGCCAGCACCAACGACAGGGGAGATACTGAAGCTTTCTTT
>TRBJ2-1|.|TRBV24-1|TRBD2
CAVGGGGLYNEQFF
TGTGCCGTGGGGGGCGGGGGGCTCTACAATGAGCAGTTCTTC
>TRBJ1-5|.|TRBV15|.
CATSRDPTDSQPQHF
TGTGCCACCAGCAGAGATCCGACAGACTCTCAGCCCCAGCATTTT
>TRBJ2-2|.|TRBV14|.
CASSQDRRLKRELFF
TGTGCCAGCAGCCAAGATCGGCGGCTTAAACGAGAGCTGTTTTTT
>TRBJ2-7|.|TRBV24-1|TRBD2
CATSGSGGDKQYF
TGTGCCACCAGTGGATCGGGGGGGGACAAGCAGTACTTC
>TRBJ2-2|.|TRBV6-5|.
CASTTQGGELFF
TGTGCCAGCACCACCCAGGGGGGGGAGCTGTTTTTT
>TRBJ1-6|.|TRBV6-4|.
CASTPGAKNYNSPLHF
TGTGCCAGCACCCCCGGGGCCAAGAATTATAATTCACCCCTCCACTTT
>TRBJ1-5|.|TRBV6-2/TRBV6-3|TRBD1
CASSRIGQGTQPQHF
TGTGCCAGCAGCCGCATCGGACAGGGGACTCAGCCCCAGCATTTT
>TRBJ1-6|.|TRBV12-3/TRBV12-4|.
CASSLNYSPLHF
TGTGCCAGCAGTTTGAATTACTCACCCCTCCACTTT
>TRBJ2-7|.|TRBV30|TRBD1
CAWSVNRGPQYF
TGTGCCTGGAGTGTAAACAGGGGCCCGCAGTACTTC
>TRBJ1-2|.|TRBV5-1|.
CASSLDTLNYGYTF
TGCGCCAGCAGCCTGGACACCTTAAACTATGGCTACACCTTC
>TRBJ2-7|few|TRBV19|.
CASSMEGSSYEQYF
TGTGCCAGTAGTATGGAGGGGAGCTCCTACGAGCAGTACTTC
>TRBJ2-7|.|TRBV11-2|.
CASRLTGPGNFGEQYF
TGTGCCAGCAGGTTAACAGGGCCAGGTAACTTCGGCGAGCAGTACTTC
>TRBJ2-1|.|TRBV5-1|TRBD2
CASSLAVTSGTYEQFF
TGCGCCAGCAGCTTGGCCGTGACTAGCGGGACCTATGAGCAGTTCTTC
>TRBJ2-5|few|TRBV6-5|.
CASTGGGAGEETQYF
TGTGCCAGCACGGGTGGCGGGGCAGGGGAAGAGACCCAGTACTTC
>TRBJ2-1|.|TRBV5-5|TRBD1
CASSLAWTGGQFF
TGTGCCAGCAGCTTGGCGTGGACAGGAGGGCAGTTCTTC
>TRBJ1-1|.|TRBV19|.
CASSIYGGVTEAFF
TGTGCCAGTAGTATCTATGGAGGGGTCACTGAAGCTTTCTTT
>TRBJ2-3|.|TRBV7-6|TRBD1
CASSRAGTGDTQYF
TGTGCCAGCAGTCGAGCCGGGACAGGGGATACGCAGTATTTT
>TRBJ1-2|.|TRBV9|.
CASTLGGGLANYGYTF
TGTGCCAGCACCCTGGGGGGCGGCCTAGCTAACTATGGCTACACCTTC
>TRBJ2-3|few|TRBV5-6|.
CASSLLRGISTDTQYF
TGTGCCAGCAGCTTGCTCCGGGGGATTAGCACAGATACGCAGTATTTT
>TRBJ2-1|.|TRBV5-1|.
CASALTQNEQFF
TGCGCCAGCGCCCTGACACAGAATGAGCAGTTCTTC
>TRBJ2-2|.|TRBV19|.
CASKFYPAGTGELFF
TGTGCCAGTAAATTCTACCCAGCTGGCACCGGGGAGCTGTTTTTT
>TRBJ2-1|.|TRBV19|TRBD2
CASRSHRGGDNEQFF
TGTGCCAGTAGATCTCATCGGGGAGGGGACAATGAGCAGTTCTTC
>TRBJ2-7|.|TRBV27|.
CASSFRGSYEQYF
TGTGCCAGCAGTTTTAGGGGGTCCTACGAGCAGTACTTC
>TRBJ1-1|.|TRBV9|.
CASSITGATEAFF
TGTGCCAGCAGCATCACTGGGGCCACTGAAGCTTTCTTT
>TRBJ2-5|once|TRBV13|.
CASSSNRAGRETQYF
TGTGCCAGCAGTTCGAACCGGGCCGGCCGGGAGACCCAGTACTTC
>TRBJ1-2|.|TRBV11-3|.
CASSLMGSPNYGYTF
TGTGCCAGCAGCTTAATGGGCAGTCCTAACTATGGCTACACCTTC
>TRBJ1-6|.|TRBV7-2|.
CASSSGGYSYNSPLHF
TGTGCCAGCAGCTCCGGGGGGTACTCTTATAATTCACCCCTCCACTTT
>TRBJ1-2|.|TRBV15|.
CATSRGSTYGYTF
TGTGCCACCAGCAGAGGCAGTACCTATGGCTACACCTTC
>TRBJ2-2|.|TRBV6-5|.
CATRGDTGELFF
TGTGCCACTAGAGGGGACACCGGGGAGCTGTTTTTT
>TRBJ1-5|.|TRBV11-3|.
CASSLEVWQPQHF
TGTGCCAGCAGCTTAGAAGTATGGCAGCCCCAGCATTTT
>TRBJ2-5|.|TRBV9|TRBD2
CASSVQGLAGGETQYF
TGTGCCAGCAGCGTACAGGGACTAGCGGGAGGAGAGACCCAGTACTTC
>TRBJ1-2|.|TRBV5-1|TRBD1
CASSDLKGTGGSNYGYTF
TGCGCCAGCAGCGACCTGAAAGGGACAGGGGGCTCTAACTATGGCTACACCTTC